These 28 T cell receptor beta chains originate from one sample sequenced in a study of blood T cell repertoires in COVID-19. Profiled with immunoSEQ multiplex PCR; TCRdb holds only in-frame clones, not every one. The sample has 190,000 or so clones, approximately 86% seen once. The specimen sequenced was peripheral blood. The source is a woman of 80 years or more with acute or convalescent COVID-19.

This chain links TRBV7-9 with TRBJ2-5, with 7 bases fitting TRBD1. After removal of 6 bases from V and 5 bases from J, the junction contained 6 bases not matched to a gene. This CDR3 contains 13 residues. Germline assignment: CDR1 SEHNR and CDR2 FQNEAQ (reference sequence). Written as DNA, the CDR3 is TGTGCCAGCAGATTAACAGGGGTTGAGACCCAGTACTTC. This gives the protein CASRLTGVETQYF.

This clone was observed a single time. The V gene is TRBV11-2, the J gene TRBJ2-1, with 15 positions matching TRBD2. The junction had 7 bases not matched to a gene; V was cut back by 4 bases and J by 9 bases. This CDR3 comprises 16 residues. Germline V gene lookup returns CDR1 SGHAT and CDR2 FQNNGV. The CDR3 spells CASSSGTSGRSFEQFF. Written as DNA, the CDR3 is TGTGCCAGCAGCTCCGGGACTAGCGGGAGGTCCTTTGAGCAGTTCTTC.

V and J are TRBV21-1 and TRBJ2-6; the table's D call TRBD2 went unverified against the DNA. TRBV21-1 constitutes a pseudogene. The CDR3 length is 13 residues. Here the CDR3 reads CAGASSGANVLTF. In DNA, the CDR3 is TGTGCCGGAGCATCCTCTGGGGCCAACGTCCTGACTTTC.

The CDR3 loop reads CASSSRTGGFGYEQYF. CDR3 in DNA: TGTGCCAGCAGTTCCCGGACAGGGGGTTTTGGCTACGAGCAGTACTTC. The chain uses TRBV6-5 and TRBJ2-7; TRBD1 agrees at 10 bases. Germline V gene sequence: CDR1 MNHEY, CDR2 SVGAGI. V dropped 4 bases and J dropped 3; count of bases not matched to a gene: 9. The CDR3 runs to 16 residues.

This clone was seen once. CDR3 region: CASSQDLRGGNQPQHF. DNA of the CDR3: TGCGCCAGCAGCCAAGATCTACGGGGGGGAAATCAGCCCCAGCATTTT. V usage is TRBV4-3 and J usage is TRBJ1-5; a weak D match, TRBD1 (5 bases). The CDR3 is 16 residues long. CDR1 is LGHNA, CDR2 YSLEER, per germline. V gave up 0 bases and J gave up 4 bases, with 13 bases separating them.

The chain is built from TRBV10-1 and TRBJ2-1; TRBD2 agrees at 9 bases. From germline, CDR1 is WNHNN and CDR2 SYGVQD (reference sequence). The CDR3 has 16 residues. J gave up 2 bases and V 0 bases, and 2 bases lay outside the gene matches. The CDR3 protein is CASSESGTSTYNEQFF. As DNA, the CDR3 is TGCGCCAGCAGTGAGTCTGGGACTAGCACCTACAATGAGCAGTTCTTC.

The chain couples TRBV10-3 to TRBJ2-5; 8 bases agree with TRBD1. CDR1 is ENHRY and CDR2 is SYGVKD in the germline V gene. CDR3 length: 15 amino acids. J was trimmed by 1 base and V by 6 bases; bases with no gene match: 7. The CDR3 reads CAIRAGTGGQETQYF. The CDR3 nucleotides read TGTGCCATCAGGGCCGGGACAGGAGGCCAAGAGACCCAGTACTTC.

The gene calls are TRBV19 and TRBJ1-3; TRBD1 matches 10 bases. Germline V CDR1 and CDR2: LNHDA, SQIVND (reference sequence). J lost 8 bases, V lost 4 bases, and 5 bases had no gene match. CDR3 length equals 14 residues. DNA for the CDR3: TGTGCCAGTAGTACGCGACAGGGGGCGGACACCATATATTTT. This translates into CASSTRQGADTIYF.

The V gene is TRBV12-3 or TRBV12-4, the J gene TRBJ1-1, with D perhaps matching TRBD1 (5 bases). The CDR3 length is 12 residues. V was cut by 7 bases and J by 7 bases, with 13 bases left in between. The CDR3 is CASTNLGGEAFF. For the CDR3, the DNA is TGTGCCAGCACCAACCTCGGGGGTGAAGCTTTCTTT.

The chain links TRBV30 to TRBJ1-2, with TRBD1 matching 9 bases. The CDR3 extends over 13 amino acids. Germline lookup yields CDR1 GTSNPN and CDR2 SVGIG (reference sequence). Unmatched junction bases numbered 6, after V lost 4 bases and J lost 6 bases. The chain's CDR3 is CAWMGQGAHGYTF. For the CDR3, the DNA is TGTGCCTGGATGGGACAGGGCGCCCATGGCTACACCTTC.

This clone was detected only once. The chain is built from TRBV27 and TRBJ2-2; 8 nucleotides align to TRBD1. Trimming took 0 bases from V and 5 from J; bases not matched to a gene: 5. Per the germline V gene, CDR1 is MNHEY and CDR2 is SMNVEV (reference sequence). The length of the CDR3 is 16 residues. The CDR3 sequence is CASSLSRTGKTGELFF. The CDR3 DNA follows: TGTGCCAGCAGTTTATCAAGGACAGGGAAGACCGGGGAGCTGTTTTTT.

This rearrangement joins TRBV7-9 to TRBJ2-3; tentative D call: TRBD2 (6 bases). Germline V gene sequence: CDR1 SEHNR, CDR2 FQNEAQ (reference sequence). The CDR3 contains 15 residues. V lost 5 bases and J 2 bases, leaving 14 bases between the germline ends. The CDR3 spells CASSQSGRDTDTQYF. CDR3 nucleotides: TGTGCCAGCAGCCAATCAGGGCGGGACACAGATACGCAGTATTTT.

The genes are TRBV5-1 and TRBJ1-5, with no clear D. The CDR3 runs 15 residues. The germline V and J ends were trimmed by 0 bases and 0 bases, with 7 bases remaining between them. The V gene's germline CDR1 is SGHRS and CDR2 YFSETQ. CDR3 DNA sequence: TGCGCCAGCAGCTTGGACAACTATAGCAATCAGCCCCAGCATTTT. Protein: CASSLDNYSNQPQHF.

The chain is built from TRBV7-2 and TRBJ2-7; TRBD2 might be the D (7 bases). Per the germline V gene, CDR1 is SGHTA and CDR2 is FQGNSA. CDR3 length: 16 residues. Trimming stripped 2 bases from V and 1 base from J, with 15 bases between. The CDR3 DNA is TGTGCCAGCAGCTTAAGTTGGGGGGGCCTTTCCTACGAGCAGTACTTC. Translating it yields CASSLSWGGLSYEQYF.

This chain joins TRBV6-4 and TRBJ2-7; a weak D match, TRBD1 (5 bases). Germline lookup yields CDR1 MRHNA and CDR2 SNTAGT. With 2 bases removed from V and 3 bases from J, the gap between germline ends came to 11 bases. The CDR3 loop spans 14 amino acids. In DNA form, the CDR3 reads TGTGCCAGCAGTGACGGCCAGGGTGGCTACGAGCAGTACTTC. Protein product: CASSDGQGGYEQYF.

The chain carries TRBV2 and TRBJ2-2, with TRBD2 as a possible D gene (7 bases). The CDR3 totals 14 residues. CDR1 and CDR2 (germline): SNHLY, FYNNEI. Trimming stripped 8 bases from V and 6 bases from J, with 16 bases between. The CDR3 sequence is CASGARGGSGELFF. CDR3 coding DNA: TGTGCCAGCGGTGCCAGGGGAGGGTCCGGGGAGCTGTTTTTT.

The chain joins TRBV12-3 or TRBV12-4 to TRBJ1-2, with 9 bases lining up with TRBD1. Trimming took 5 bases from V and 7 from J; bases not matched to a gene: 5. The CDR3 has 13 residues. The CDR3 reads CASSRGTGFGYTF. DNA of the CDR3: TGTGCCAGCAGTCGCGGGACAGGGTTTGGCTACACCTTC.

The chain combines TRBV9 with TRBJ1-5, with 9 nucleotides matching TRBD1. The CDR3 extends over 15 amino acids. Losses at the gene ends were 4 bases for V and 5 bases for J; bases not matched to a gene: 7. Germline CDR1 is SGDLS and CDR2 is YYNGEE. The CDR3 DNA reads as TGTGCCAGCAGCCCGGGGACAGGGAGTTATCAGCCCCAGCATTTT. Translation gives CASSPGTGSYQPQHF.

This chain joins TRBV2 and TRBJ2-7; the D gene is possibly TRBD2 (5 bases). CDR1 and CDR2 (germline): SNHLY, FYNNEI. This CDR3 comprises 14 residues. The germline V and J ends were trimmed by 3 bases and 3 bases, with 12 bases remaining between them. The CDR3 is CASSENGLIYEQYF. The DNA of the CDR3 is TGTGCCAGCAGTGAGAATGGACTCATCTACGAGCAGTACTTC.

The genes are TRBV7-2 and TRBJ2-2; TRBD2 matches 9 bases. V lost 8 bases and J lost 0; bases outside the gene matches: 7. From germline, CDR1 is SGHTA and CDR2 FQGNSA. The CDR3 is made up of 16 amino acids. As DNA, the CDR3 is TGTGCCAGCCCCAAGGGACTAGCAGCGAACACCGGGGAGCTGTTTTTT. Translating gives CASPKGLAANTGELFF.

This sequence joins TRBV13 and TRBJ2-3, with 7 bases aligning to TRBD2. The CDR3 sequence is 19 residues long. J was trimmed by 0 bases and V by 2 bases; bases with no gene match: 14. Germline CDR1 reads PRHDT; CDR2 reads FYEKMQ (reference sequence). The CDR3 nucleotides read TGTGCCAGCAGCTTAATCCTTCCTTCTAGCGGAACTAGCACAGATACGCAGTATTTT. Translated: CASSLILPSSGTSTDTQYF.

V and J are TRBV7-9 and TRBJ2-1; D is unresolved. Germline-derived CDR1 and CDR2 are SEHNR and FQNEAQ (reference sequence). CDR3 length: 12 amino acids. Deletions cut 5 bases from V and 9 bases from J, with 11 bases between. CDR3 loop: CASSPALGEQFF. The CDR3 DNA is TGTGCCAGCAGCCCAGCGCTTGGTGAGCAGTTCTTC.

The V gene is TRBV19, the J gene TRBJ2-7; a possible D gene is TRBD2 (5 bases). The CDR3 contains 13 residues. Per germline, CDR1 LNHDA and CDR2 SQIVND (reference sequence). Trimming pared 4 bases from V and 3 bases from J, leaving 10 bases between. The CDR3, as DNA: TGTGCCAGTAGTACCTTAGACTACTACGAGCAGTACTTC. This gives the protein CASSTLDYYEQYF. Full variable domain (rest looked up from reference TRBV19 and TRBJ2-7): DGGITQSPKYLFRKEGQNVTLSCEQNLNHDAMYWYRQDPGQGLRLIYYSQIVNDFQKGDIAEGYSVSREKKESFPLTVTSAQKNPTAFYLCASSTLDYYEQYFGPGTRLTVT.

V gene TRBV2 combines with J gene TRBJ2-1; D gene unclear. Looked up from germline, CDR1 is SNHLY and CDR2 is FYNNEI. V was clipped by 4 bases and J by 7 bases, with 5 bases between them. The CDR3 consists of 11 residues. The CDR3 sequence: CASSVVNEQFF. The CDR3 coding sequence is TGTGCCAGCAGTGTAGTAAATGAGCAGTTCTTC.

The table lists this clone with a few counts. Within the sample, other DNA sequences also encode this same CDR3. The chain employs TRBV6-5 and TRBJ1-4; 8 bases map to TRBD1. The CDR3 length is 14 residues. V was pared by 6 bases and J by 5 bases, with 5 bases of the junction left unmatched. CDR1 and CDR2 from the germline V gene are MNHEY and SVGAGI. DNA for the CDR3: TGTGCCAGCAGAAGGACAGGGAAAAATGAAAAACTGTTTTTT. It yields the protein CASRRTGKNEKLFF.

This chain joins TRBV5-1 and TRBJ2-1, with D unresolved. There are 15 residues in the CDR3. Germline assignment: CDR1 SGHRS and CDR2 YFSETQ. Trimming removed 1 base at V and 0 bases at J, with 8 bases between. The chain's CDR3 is CASSLIPSSYNEQFF. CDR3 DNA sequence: TGCGCCAGCAGCTTGATCCCTAGCTCCTACAATGAGCAGTTCTTC.

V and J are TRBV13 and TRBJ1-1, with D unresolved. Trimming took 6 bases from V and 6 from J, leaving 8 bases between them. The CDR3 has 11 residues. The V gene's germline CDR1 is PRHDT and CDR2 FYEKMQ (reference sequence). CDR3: CASRNEAEAFF. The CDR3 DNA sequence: TGTGCCAGCAGGAATGAGGCTGAAGCTTTCTTT.

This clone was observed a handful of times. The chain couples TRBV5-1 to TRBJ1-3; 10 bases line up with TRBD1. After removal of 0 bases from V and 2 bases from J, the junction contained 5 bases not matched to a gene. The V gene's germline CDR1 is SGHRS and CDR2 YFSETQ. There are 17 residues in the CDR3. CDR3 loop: CASSLGPGTGAGNTIYF. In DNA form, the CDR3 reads TGCGCCAGCAGCTTGGGACCCGGGACAGGGGCTGGAAACACCATATATTTT.